One sample yielded the 7 T cell receptor beta chains listed below, sequenced in a study of blood T cell repertoires in COVID-19 (dated by TCRdb to about 2020). Receptor amplification or capture employed the immunoSEQ multiplex PCR assay. TCRdb obtained this table from immuneACCESS and retained in-frame rearrangements with V and J assigned. These tables miss some clones; where compared with another copy, unresolved V genes account for less than half of the shortfall, and the remainder is unexplained. In this sample the table shows approximately 250,000 clones, 91% of which occur a single time. The top ten hold less than 3.5% of the sample. Source material: PBMCs or T cells enriched from blood (not recorded which). All receptors come from a man aged 35 to 55 who had been exposed to COVID-19.

The chain uses TRBV3-1 (or the pseudogene TRBV3-2) and TRBJ2-6; 8 positions agree with TRBD1. The CDR3 is 16 residues long. Trimming cost V 7 bases and J 0 bases; bases outside gene matches: 5. Germline assignment: CDR1 LGHDT and CDR2 YNNKEL (reference sequence). The CDR3 DNA reads TGTGCCAGCACCGGACAGGGAACCTCTGGGGCCAACGTCCTGACTTTC. It yields the protein CASTGQGTSGANVLTF.

The chain couples TRBV5-1 to TRBJ1-2, with D possibly TRBD1 on 6 matching bases. Germline V lookup: CDR1 SGHRS, CDR2 YFSETQ. Deletions cut 0 bases from V and 8 bases from J, with 14 bases between. This CDR3 region has 14 residues. The CDR3 loop reads CASSLAPAGAGYTF. CDR3 sequence (DNA): TGCGCCAGCAGCTTGGCCCCAGCGGGGGCCGGCTACACCTTC.

CDR3 in DNA: TGTGCCAGCAGCGTAGTTCCGGGGTTGAACACTGAAGCTTTCTTT. Translation: CASSVVPGLNTEAFF. V gene TRBV9 combines with J gene TRBJ1-1; D gene ambiguous. This CDR3 is 15 amino acids long. Per germline, CDR1 SGDLS and CDR2 YYNGEE. V dropped 0 bases and J dropped 0 bases, with 9 bases sitting between them.

The V and J genes are TRBV7-9 and TRBJ2-1; 10 nucleotides agree with TRBD1. CDR1 is SEHNR and CDR2 is FQNEAQ in the germline V gene (reference sequence). This CDR3 contains 15 residues. V was clipped by 5 bases and J by 4 bases; unmatched bases: 5. The CDR3 protein is CASSPTGGVYNEQFF. CDR3 nucleotides: TGTGCCAGCAGCCCGACAGGGGGCGTGTACAATGAGCAGTTCTTC.

The sample holds a few counts of this clone. This chain connects TRBV4-2 to TRBJ2-2; D perhaps matches TRBD2 (7 bases). There are 14 residues in the CDR3. Germline-derived CDR1 and CDR2 are LGHNA and YNFKEQ. Trimming pared 6 bases from V and 3 bases from J, leaving 11 bases between. CDR3 nucleotide sequence: TGTGCCAGCAGAGGGGAGGGGGACACCGGGGAGCTGTTTTTT. Encoded protein: CASRGEGDTGELFF.

The rearrangement uses TRBV7-2 and TRBJ1-2; 9 nucleotides match TRBD1. The CDR3 is 16 residues long. Germline trimming cut 5 bases from V and 6 bases from J; bases unmatched to any gene: 13. Germline V gene data show CDR1 as SGHTA and CDR2 as FQGNSA. CDR3 sequence reads: CASSVLGGQGRDGYTF. Written as DNA, the CDR3 is TGTGCCAGCAGCGTATTAGGGGGACAGGGTCGCGATGGCTACACCTTC.

V usage is TRBV28 and J usage is TRBJ2-1, with D tentatively TRBD2 (6 bases). The CDR3 totals 13 residues. The germline V gene encodes CDR1 MDHEN and CDR2 SYDVKM. Trimming stripped 3 bases from V and 6 bases from J, with 9 bases between. The CDR3 reads CASSFGGGNEQFF. CDR3 sequence (DNA): TGTGCCAGCAGTTTCGGGGGTGGCAATGAGCAGTTCTTC.